Following are 28 T cell receptor beta chains from one sample sequenced in a study of identical twins. In TCRdb, the 5' RACE reads were re-called with MiXCR into one record per CDR3 protein. This sample has more than 400,000 distinct CDR3 sequences, with roughly 15% found just once. The sample also formed part of further work on yellow fever vaccine responses in identical twins.

What was sequenced was CD4+ T cells sorted from blood. Receptor source: a woman aged 18 to 35 in good health.

V gene TRBV28 combines with J gene TRBJ2-7; TRBD2 matches 7 bases. V was pared by 10 bases and J by 3 bases, with 6 bases of the junction left unmatched. CDR1 and CDR2 from the germline V gene are MDHEN and SYDVKM. CDR3 length: 12 residues. The CDR3 nucleotides read TGTGCCACCTCTAGCGGATACTACGAGCAGTACTTC. Translated: CATSSGYYEQYF. Combining the CDR3 with reference TRBV28 and TRBJ2-7 gives the whole variable domain DVKVTQSSRYLVKRTGEKVFLECVQDMDHENMFWYRQDPGLGLRLIYFSYDVKMKEKGDIPEGYSVSREKKERFSLILESASTNQTSMYLCATSSGYYEQYFGPGTRLTVT.

The chain combines TRBV29-1 with TRBJ2-3; 16 nucleotides agree with TRBD2. Trimming removed 6 bases from V and 7 bases from J; junction bases left unmatched: 10. The CDR3 is 16 amino acids. Germline V gene sequence: CDR1 SQVTM, CDR2 ANQGSEA. CDR3 loop: CSVKGLAGGSGNTQYF. In nucleotides, the CDR3 is TGCAGCGTCAAGGGACTAGCGGGAGGGTCTGGGAATACGCAGTATTTT.

The chain joins TRBV12-3 or TRBV12-4 to TRBJ2-1; 7 bases match TRBD2. This CDR3 is 15 amino acids long. J gave up 1 base and V 7 bases, and 7 bases lay outside the gene matches. Written as DNA, the CDR3 is TGTGCCAGCAACCCGAGCGGGACTTCCTACAATGAGCAGTTCTTC. It translates to CASNPSGTSYNEQFF.

This clonotype has only a few counts. The chain employs TRBV12-3 or TRBV12-4 and TRBJ2-7, with D possibly TRBD2 on 6 matching bases. Deletions cut 6 bases from V and 0 bases from J, with 12 bases between. This CDR3 region has 14 residues. CDR3: CASRDSSASYEQYF. The CDR3 bases are TGTGCCAGCAGGGACTCTAGCGCCTCCTACGAGCAGTACTTC.

The gene calls are TRBV5-1 and TRBJ2-6; no definite D call. Looked up from germline, CDR1 is SGHRS and CDR2 is YFSETQ. The V end lost 4 bases, the J end lost 0 bases, and 8 bases lay between the germline ends. The CDR3 extends over 15 amino acids. The DNA of the CDR3 is TGCGCCAGCAGCCCCATACACTCTGGGGCCAACGTCCTGACTTTC. This codes for CASSPIHSGANVLTF.

The CDR3 DNA is TGTGCCAGTGGCGACTATAATTCACCCCTCCACTTT. It specifies CASGDYNSPLHF. This chain connects TRBV6-6 to TRBJ1-6, with unresolved D. Trimming took 9 bases from V and 3 from J, leaving 6 bases between them. This CDR3 has 12 residues. Germline CDR1 MNHNY, CDR2 SVGAGI (reference sequence).

The CDR3 spells CASSFGPTGGNTGELFF. The CDR3 coding sequence is TGCGCCAGCAGCTTCGGCCCGACAGGGGGGAACACCGGGGAGCTGTTTTTT. The chain employs TRBV5-1 and TRBJ2-2; TRBD1 agrees at 9 bases. This CDR3 comprises 17 residues. CDR1 and CDR2 (germline): SGHRS, YFSETQ. Germline trimming cut 2 bases from V and 1 base from J; bases unmatched to any gene: 6.

The chain carries TRBV2 and TRBJ2-7, with 7 bases lining up with TRBD1. Germline V lookup: CDR1 SNHLY, CDR2 FYNNEI. Germline trimming cut 9 bases from V and 3 bases from J; bases unmatched to any gene: 2. The CDR3 extends over 11 amino acids. In DNA form, the CDR3 reads TGTGCCAGTGGACAGGTCTACGAGCAGTACGTC. This codes for CASGQVYEQYV.

The rearrangement uses TRBV18 and TRBJ2-6, with D possibly being TRBD1 (5 bases). Trimming stripped 4 bases from V and 0 bases from J, with 16 bases between. From germline, CDR1 is KGHSH and CDR2 LQKENI. This CDR3 has 18 residues. The CDR3 spells CASSHLGQSPSGANVLTF. Written as DNA, the CDR3 is TGTGCCAGCTCACACCTTGGACAATCCCCCTCTGGGGCCAACGTCCTGACTTTC. Full variable domain (outside the CDR3, taken from reference TRBV18 and TRBJ2-6): NAGVMQNPRHLVRRRGQEARLRCSPMKGHSHVYWYRQLPEEGLKFMVYLQKENIIDESGMPKERFSAEFPKEGPSILRIQQVVRGDSAAYFCASSHLGQSPSGANVLTFGAGSRLTVL.

This clonotype was seen more than once but under ten times. The V gene is TRBV12-3 or TRBV12-4, the J gene TRBJ2-4; either TRBD1 or TRBD2 may supply D (5 bases each). The CDR3 covers 15 residues. The V end was cut by 6 bases, the J end by 0 bases, with 12 bases between. The CDR3 reads CASRGTVEAKNIQYF. CDR3 sequence (DNA): TGTGCCAGCAGGGGGACCGTAGAAGCCAAAAACATTCAGTACTTC.

The gene calls are TRBV4-2 and TRBJ2-2; D is ambiguous. The CDR3 loop spans 12 amino acids. Trimming shortened V by 0 bases and J by 7 bases, and 3 bases separated the two germline ends. Germline V gives CDR1 LGHNA, CDR2 YNFKEQ. The DNA of the CDR3 is TGTGCCAGCAGCCAAGAGGTCGGGGAGCTGTTTTTT. Its translation is CASSQEVGELFF.

There are a few counts of this clonotype. J is TRBJ2-5 and V is TRBV10-3, with no clear D. V gave up 3 bases and J gave up 2 bases, with 4 bases separating them. Per the germline V gene, CDR1 is ENHRY and CDR2 is SYGVKD. There are 12 residues in the CDR3. This CDR3 reads CAISELQETQYF. CDR3 in DNA: TGTGCCATCAGTGAACTACAAGAGACCCAGTACTTC.

This sequence joins TRBV3-1 and TRBJ2-1; TRBD1 might be the D (6 bases). V lost 4 bases and J 4 bases, leaving 14 bases between the germline ends. Looked up from germline, CDR1 is LGHDT and CDR2 is YNNKEL (reference sequence). The CDR3 consists of 15 residues. This CDR3 reads CASSPFVGTYNEQFF. In DNA form, the CDR3 reads TGTGCCAGCAGCCCCTTCGTGGGGACATACAATGAGCAGTTCTTC.

As concerns this clonotype: One end of the junction is discordant with germline, which a read error may explain. The chain joins TRBV7-9 to TRBJ2-3, with unresolved D. The CDR3 covers 11 residues. CDR1 is SEHNR, CDR2 FQNEAQ, per germline (reference sequence). CDR3 DNA: TGCATTTCGACCCGCACAGATACGCAGTATTTT. It specifies CISTRTDTQYF.

The V call is TRBV9, the J call TRBJ2-6, with D possibly being TRBD1 or TRBD2 (5 bases each). The CDR3 covers 13 residues. Germline CDR1 reads SGDLS; CDR2 reads YYNGEE. V dropped 3 bases and J dropped 6 bases, with 7 bases sitting between them. CDR3 bases: TGTGCCAGCAGCGCCGGGGCGGCCAACGTCCTGACTTTC. Residues: CASSAGAANVLTF.

This sequence joins TRBV7-9 and TRBJ2-1, with 9 bases lining up with TRBD1. CDR3 length: 15 amino acids. The germline gives CDR1 SEHNR, CDR2 FQNEAQ (reference sequence). V lost 3 bases to trimming and J lost 6 bases; unmatched junction nucleotides: 6. This chain's CDR3 is CASSFGTGKINEQFF. As DNA, the CDR3 is TGTGCCAGCAGCTTCGGGACAGGGAAGATCAATGAGCAGTTCTTC. Together with reference TRBV7-9 and TRBJ2-1, the CDR3 gives the full variable domain: DTGVSQNPRHKITKRGQNVTFRCDPISEHNRLYWYRQTLGQGPEFLTYFQNEAQLEKSRLLSDRFSAERPKGSFSTLEIQRTEQGDSAMYLCASSFGTGKINEQFFGPGTRLTVL.

The V gene is TRBV24-1, the J gene TRBJ2-1; TRBD2 agrees at 8 bases. With 0 bases clipped from V and 4 bases from J, the junction kept 7 bases outside the gene matches. Germline V gives CDR1 KGHDR, CDR2 SFDVKD. This CDR3 has 17 residues. The CDR3 DNA reads as TGTGCCACCAGTGATTTGCGAAATCCTAGCGGGTACAATGAGCAGTTCTTC. This gives the protein CATSDLRNPSGYNEQFF.

This chain joins TRBV24-1 and TRBJ2-2; 11 nucleotides line up with TRBD2. V shed 4 bases and J 4 bases; nucleotides not matched to a gene: 10. The CDR3 runs 18 residues. Per the germline V gene, CDR1 is KGHDR and CDR2 is SFDVKD. The CDR3 nucleotides are TGTGCCACCAGTGACCATATTAGCGGGAGGGCCGTCACCGGGGAGCTGTTTTTT. This sequence encodes CATSDHISGRAVTGELFF.

The CDR3 DNA reads TGTGCCAGCAGCTTTGGGGCTAGCGGGAACTACGAGCAGTACTTC. Its protein is CASSFGASGNYEQYF. This chain connects TRBV7-9 to TRBJ2-7; 9 nucleotides line up with TRBD2. The V segment lost 3 bases and the J segment 3 bases; nucleotides outside the gene matches: 6. CDR1 and CDR2 from the germline V gene are SEHNR and FQNEAQ (reference sequence). The CDR3 length is 15 residues.

The V and J genes are TRBV7-9 and TRBJ2-7, with D unclear. The CDR3 runs 12 residues. CDR1 is SEHNR, CDR2 FQNEAQ, per germline (reference sequence). V dropped 0 bases and J dropped 4 bases, with 4 bases sitting between them. The CDR3 loop is CASSLAHYEQYV. The CDR3 DNA follows: TGTGCCAGCAGCTTAGCTCATTACGAGCAGTACGTC.

This clonotype was detected only a few times. The genes are TRBV12-5 and TRBJ1-5, with TRBD1 matching 8 bases. Germline CDR1 LGHNT, CDR2 FRNRAP. The CDR3 consists of 13 residues. V shed 8 bases, J shed 5 bases, and the junction held 5 bases outside the gene matches. The CDR3 here is CASCRDRYQPQHF. The CDR3 coding sequence is TGTGCTAGTTGCCGGGACAGGTATCAGCCCCAGCATTTT.

This clonotype was seen a handful of times. V usage is TRBV20-1 and J usage is TRBJ2-5, with D possibly matching TRBD2 (6 bases). The CDR3 length is 14 residues. V lost 3 bases, J lost 5 bases, and 16 bases lay in between. Per germline, CDR1 DFQATT and CDR2 SNEGSKA (reference sequence). CDR3 DNA: TGCAGTGCTAGTACGGGGGAGGCCCTGGAGACCCAGTACTTC. It is translated as CSASTGEALETQYF.

This clonotype has more than one count but fewer than ten. The chain carries TRBV28 and TRBJ2-2; 10 bases match TRBD2. Germline-derived CDR1 and CDR2 are MDHEN and SYDVKM. V gave up 6 bases and J gave up 2 bases; unmatched junction bases: 18. This CDR3 is built from 20 residues. The CDR3 bases are TGTGCCAGCAGCCCGGTATCGGTGGGGAGCGGGAGGGGAAACACCGGGGAGCTGTTTTTT. Its translation is CASSPVSVGSGRGNTGELFF.

This clonotype was detected only a few times. This sequence joins TRBV5-6 and TRBJ2-4; 7 positions agree with TRBD2. The V gene's germline CDR1 is SGHDT and CDR2 YYEEEE. The trim removed 0 bases at V and 1 base at J, leaving 10 bases unmatched. The CDR3 contains 18 residues. Written as DNA, the CDR3 is TGTGCCAGCAGCTTGGCGGGAGGTCCCGAGGTGGCCAAAAACATTCAGTACTTC. This encodes CASSLAGGPEVAKNIQYF.

This chain links TRBV5-1 with TRBJ2-2; either TRBD1 or TRBD2 may fit D (5 bases each). V lost 6 bases and J lost 0, with 6 bases in between. There are 13 residues in the CDR3. Germline V gene sequence: CDR1 SGHRS, CDR2 YFSETQ. CDR3 sequence reads: CASTGPNTGELFF. CDR3 DNA sequence: TGCGCCAGCACGGGGCCGAACACCGGGGAGCTGTTTTTT.

This clonotype was seen a handful of times. The CDR3 bases are TGTGCCAGCAGTCTAGCGGGAGGGCCGGGTCAAGAGACCCAGTACTTC. Its translation is CASSLAGGPGQETQYF. The J gene is TRBJ2-5, the V gene TRBV6-1, with 12 positions matching TRBD2. The V segment lost 5 bases and the J segment 2 bases; nucleotides outside the gene matches: 6. CDR3 length: 16 amino acids. Germline V gene sequence: CDR1 MNHNS, CDR2 SASEGT.

This clonotype has just a few counts. The V gene is TRBV18, the J gene TRBJ2-3, with D unclear. This CDR3 is built from 13 residues. Germline V CDR1 and CDR2: KGHSH, LQKENI. Trimming took off 3 bases at V and 4 bases at J, with 8 bases between the two ends. Here the CDR3 reads CASSPGSADTQYF. CDR3 DNA: TGTGCCAGCTCACCCGGATCGGCAGATACGCAGTATTTT.

V gene TRBV6-5 combines with J gene TRBJ2-2; D possibly corresponds to TRBD1 (6 bases). The ends were cut back, 1 base at V and 0 bases at J, with 12 bases in the middle. The CDR3 is 17 amino acids. Germline V gives CDR1 MNHEY, CDR2 SVGAGI. CDR3 sequence reads: CASSYWGGQTNTGELFF. The CDR3 coding sequence is TGTGCCAGCAGTTACTGGGGTGGACAGACGAACACCGGGGAGCTGTTTTTT.